The TCR beta chain described here comes from a study of blood T cell repertoires in COVID-19. Study background: Samples of COVID-19 (acute and convalescent) were obtained from the United States, Italy and Spain.

The trim removed 7 bases at V and 0 bases at J, leaving 17 bases unmatched. Germline CDR1 and CDR2: KGHDR and SFDVKD. This CDR3 has 19 residues. Original processing methods: Nucleated cell number was recorded as an estimate derived from reference gene primer amplification. Produced via immunoSEQ multiplex PCR; TCRdb's table is partial and in-frame only. From that table come the V and J calls and clone size; the DNA was used to work out D and trimming. The profile shows about 87,000 clones, 75% of them singletons. The chain couples TRBV24-1 to TRBJ2-1, with 7 bases fitting TRBD2. The TCR sequence derives from a woman aged 45 to 65 with acute or convalescent COVID-19. Sequencing was performed on peripheral blood. CDR3 sequence (DNA): TGTGCCACCAGCCCGTTCGGGACGGCTAGCGGACACTCCTACAATGAGCAGTTCTTC. Protein product: CATSPFGTASGHSYNEQFF.